Below, 19 T cell receptor beta chains from the same sample are listed, as sequenced in a study of blood T cell dynamics during melanoma immunotherapy. Findings and caveats of the study: Cell-free DNA CDR3 sequences most resembled the immune-effector CD8+ subset, which was also most clonal.

TCRdb's copy holds only in-frame clones and misses some; the assay was immunoSEQ multiplex PCR. The data show some 1,000 clones, 65% to 80% seen once. These receptors' targets are unknown. Described time point: week 3, after first cycle of checkpoint inhibitor. Immune-effector memory T cells were defined as CD3+ CD4- CD8+ CD45RA- CD45RO-high CD27- CCR7-. The specimen comprised CD8+ T cells from blood, sampled from a patient treated with checkpoint blockade. These receptors were obtained from a human donor with melanoma.

The chain employs TRBV6-6 and TRBJ2-5, with 7 positions matching TRBD2. J lost 9 bases, V lost 5 bases, and 9 bases had no gene match. Germline V gene sequence: CDR1 MNHNY, CDR2 SVGAGI (reference sequence). The CDR3 spans 13 residues. CDR3 bases: TGTGCCAGCAGTGAGCGACCTGGGGGGGCCCAGTACTTC. Translating gives CASSERPGGAQYF.

The V call is TRBV7-9, the J call TRBJ2-7, with D perhaps matching TRBD1 (6 bases). Germline V lookup: CDR1 SEHNR, CDR2 FQNEAQ (reference sequence). With 8 bases removed from V and 3 bases from J, the gap between germline ends came to 14 bases. This CDR3 has 13 residues. The CDR3 sequence: CASGGEKGYEQYF. The DNA for the CDR3 is TGTGCCAGCGGGGGCGAGAAAGGCTACGAGCAGTACTTC.

This clone was seen a few times. This sequence joins TRBV13 and TRBJ2-1; unclear D gene. Germline CDR1 is PRHDT and CDR2 is FYEKMQ (reference sequence). This CDR3 spans 11 amino acids. V gave up 5 bases and J gave up 7 bases, with 6 bases separating them. DNA for the CDR3: TGTGCCAGCAGCCTCCCTAATGAGCAGTTCTTC. Translation: CASSLPNEQFF.

CDR3 amino acids: CASSPRTESLSYGYTF. The CDR3 nucleotides read TGTGCCAGCAGCCCGAGGACAGAGTCACTTAGCTATGGCTACACCTTC. This rearrangement joins TRBV7-9 to TRBJ1-2, with D perhaps TRBD1 (6 bases). CDR3 size: 16 residues. The germline gives CDR1 SEHNR, CDR2 FQNEAQ (reference sequence). Trimming left V 5 bases short and J 4 bases short, with 20 bases between.

The DNA of the CDR3 is TGTGCCAGCAGCCAAGGGGGCTCCTACGAGCAGTACTTC. This gives the protein CASSQGGSYEQYF. The chain carries TRBV14 and TRBJ2-7; D unclear. In germline, CDR1 is SGHDN, CDR2 FVKESK. CDR3 length: 13 amino acids. V lost 1 base and J 0 bases, leaving 4 bases between the germline ends.

The chain combines TRBV27 with TRBJ2-5, with 14 bases that match TRBD2. With V trimmed by 5 bases and J by 7 bases, 12 bases remained unmatched. The CDR3 is 17 residues long. Looked up from germline, CDR1 is MNHEY and CDR2 is SMNVEV (reference sequence). The CDR3 sequence is CASSGKTSGRESGTQYF. In DNA form, the CDR3 reads TGTGCCAGCAGTGGGAAGACTAGCGGGAGGGAATCGGGGACCCAGTACTTC.

This chain joins TRBV18 and TRBJ2-7, with TRBD2 matching over 10 bases. Germline loops: CDR1 KGHSH, CDR2 LQKENI. J was trimmed by 6 bases and V by 0 bases; bases with no gene match: 5. There are 15 residues in the CDR3. The CDR3 DNA is TGTGCCAGCTCACCACCCCTAGCGGGAGTGGTCGAGCAGTACTTC. Protein product: CASSPPLAGVVEQYF.

The rearrangement links TRBV6-5 to TRBJ2-7; possible D gene TRBD2, 6 bases. This CDR3 contains 13 residues. Trimming removed 7 bases at V and 2 bases at J, with 12 bases between. The germline gives CDR1 MNHEY, CDR2 SVGAGI. The CDR3, as DNA: TGTGCCAGCAACGCGGGACGTGCCTACGAGCAGTACTTC. Its protein is CASNAGRAYEQYF.

V is TRBV19 and J is TRBJ2-2; unclear D gene. Per germline, CDR1 LNHDA and CDR2 SQIVND (reference sequence). This CDR3 region has 13 residues. Trimming stripped 1 base from V and 7 bases from J, with 7 bases between. CDR3 sequence (DNA): TGTGCCAGTAGTATAGTGTATAACGGGGAGCTGTTTTTT. It encodes CASSIVYNGELFF.

The chain recombines TRBV30 with TRBJ2-7, with 8 bases identical to TRBD2. V trimming: 0 bases; J trimming: 5 bases; junction bases outside the gene matches: 6. CDR3 length equals 14 residues. Germline V gene data show CDR1 as GTSNPN and CDR2 as SVGIG (reference sequence). The CDR3 DNA reads TGTGCCTGGAGTGTTTCGGGGGGGTTTAACGAGCAGTACTTC. This codes for CAWSVSGGFNEQYF. The full variable domain, its missing parts supplied by reference TRBV30 and TRBJ2-7, is SQTIHQWPATLVQPVGSPLSLECTVEGTSNPNLYWYRQAAGRGLQLLFYSVGIGQISSEVPQNLSASRPQDRQFILSSKKLLLSDSGFYLCAWSVSGGFNEQYFGPGTRLTVT.

This clone was observed a handful of times. V gene TRBV28 combines with J gene TRBJ2-3; 10 bases align to TRBD2. The length of the CDR3 is 16 residues. Per germline, CDR1 MDHEN and CDR2 SYDVKM. The V gene end was trimmed by 4 bases and the J gene end by 1 base; junction bases not matched to a gene: 5. The CDR3 sequence is CASSYPLAGGTDTQYF. CDR3 coding DNA: TGTGCCAGCAGTTACCCCCTAGCGGGAGGCACAGATACGCAGTATTTT. The full variable domain, with the rest looked up from reference TRBV28 and TRBJ2-3, is DVKVTQSSRYLVKRTGEKVFLECVQDMDHENMFWYRQDPGLGLRLIYFSYDVKMKEKGDIPEGYSVSREKKERFSLILESASTNQTSMYLCASSYPLAGGTDTQYFGPGTRLTVL.

The rearrangement joins TRBV28 to TRBJ2-3, with D perhaps matching TRBD1 (6 bases). Germline V gene lookup returns CDR1 MDHEN and CDR2 SYDVKM. The CDR3 covers 17 residues. V shed 1 base and J shed 1 base, with 15 bases lying between them. CDR3 DNA: TGTGCCAGCAGTTTATACCAGGGGTTCTTGGGCACAGATACGCAGTATTTT. It encodes CASSLYQGFLGTDTQYF.

The sample holds one count of this clone. One junction end disagrees with the germline gene, perhaps due to a read error. The rearrangement links TRBV6-6 to TRBJ1-4; 8 bases match TRBD1. Germline values: CDR1 MNHNY, CDR2 SVGAGI (reference sequence). The CDR3 covers 14 residues. The CDR3 loop reads CAISLTGAREKLFF. The CDR3 nucleotides read TGTGCCATCAGTTTGACAGGGGCTCGTGAAAAACTGTTTTTT.

This clone showed up just once. The chain is built from TRBV6-1 and TRBJ1-3; D gene uncertain. This CDR3 region has 13 residues. V lost 7 bases to trimming and J lost 3 bases, with 10 bases between them. Germline values: CDR1 MNHNS, CDR2 SASEGT. CDR3 loop: CASKGWFGNTIYF. CDR3 DNA sequence: TGTGCCAGCAAAGGATGGTTTGGAAACACCATATATTTT.

The rearrangement uses TRBV7-9 and TRBJ2-5; D is possibly TRBD1 or TRBD2 (5 bases each). The J call may be in error: the DNA end matches TRBJ2-7 better. The length of the CDR3 is 14 residues. In germline, CDR1 is SEHNR, CDR2 FQNEAQ (reference sequence). CDR3 region: CASTPRDPLYEQYF. CDR3 DNA: TGTGCCAGCACCCCCCGGGACCCTCTTTACGAGCAGTACTTC.

This chain joins TRBV5-6 and TRBJ2-7; D may be TRBD2 (5 bases). The CDR3 contains 14 residues. With 4 bases removed from V and 2 bases from J, the gap between germline ends came to 13 bases. The germline CDR1 and CDR2 sequences are SGHDT and YYEEEE. The CDR3 DNA reads TGTGCCAGCAGCCCCGGACGGGGAACCTACGAGCAGTACTTC. Amino acids: CASSPGRGTYEQYF.

The chain is built from TRBV7-2 and TRBJ2-7, with D uncertain. CDR1 is SGHTA, CDR2 FQGNSA, per germline. V shed 4 bases and J shed 0 bases, with 13 bases lying between them. The CDR3 has 15 residues. The CDR3: CASSYGLTLSYEQYF. Written as DNA, the CDR3 is TGTGCCAGCAGCTACGGGTTAACCCTCTCCTACGAGCAGTACTTC.

The rearrangement uses TRBV6-1 and TRBJ2-7; 7 bases match TRBD2. The CDR3 is 14 residues long. The J segment lost 2 bases and the V segment lost 6 bases, leaving 7 bases of the junction unmatched. CDR1 is MNHNS, CDR2 SASEGT, per germline. This CDR3 reads CASRPAGFAYEQYF. The CDR3 DNA reads as TGTGCCAGCAGGCCAGCGGGATTCGCCTACGAGCAGTACTTC.

This clone was detected only a few times. The rearrangement links TRBV15 to TRBJ1-6; no firm D call. Trimming shortened V by 0 bases and J by 0 bases, and 9 bases separated the two germline ends. The CDR3 length is 17 residues. Germline CDR1 is LNHNV and CDR2 is YYDKDF (reference sequence). The CDR3 coding sequence is TGTGCCACCAGCAGAGATCCTAGTAGCTCCTATAATTCACCCCTCCACTTT. It yields the protein CATSRDPSSSYNSPLHF.